These 32 T cell receptor beta chains were all obtained from the same sample, sequenced in a study of T cell changes during pregnancy in multiple sclerosis. Here immunoSEQ multiplex PCR was the method, and the copy in TCRdb shows in-frame clones only, minus some. The sample has about 68,000 clones; about 90% are singletons. The sequencing here drew on peripheral blood, taken in the second trimester of pregnancy. The receptors shown here come from a female donor with multiple sclerosis, enrolled in a pregnancy study.

This chain joins TRBV19 and TRBJ2-7, with D hard to call. The CDR3 runs 13 residues. Per germline, CDR1 LNHDA and CDR2 SQIVND (reference sequence). The V end lost 7 bases, the J end lost 3 bases, and 13 bases lay between the germline ends. The CDR3 nucleotides are TGTGCCAGTACCCGAGCCGGTAGCTACGAGCAGTACTTC. Its protein product is CASTRAGSYEQYF. Together with reference TRBV19 and TRBJ2-7, the CDR3 gives the full variable domain: DGGITQSPKYLFRKEGQNVTLSCEQNLNHDAMYWYRQDPGQGLRLIYYSQIVNDFQKGDIAEGYSVSREKKESFPLTVTSAQKNPTAFYLCASTRAGSYEQYFGPGTRLTVT.

The chain couples TRBV6-5 to TRBJ1-1, with 7 positions matching TRBD1. Losses at the gene ends were 0 bases for V and 5 bases for J; bases not matched to a gene: 6. This CDR3 has 15 residues. Germline CDR1 reads MNHEY; CDR2 reads SVGAGI. The CDR3, as DNA: TGTGCCAGCAGTTACTCCCCCACAGGGGAGACTGAAGCTTTCTTT. Translating gives CASSYSPTGETEAFF.

The chain employs TRBV7-2 and TRBJ2-1; D may be TRBD1 (6 bases). Germline V gene sequence: CDR1 SGHTA, CDR2 FQGNSA. Trimming pared 5 bases from V and 5 bases from J, leaving 13 bases between. This CDR3 is 14 amino acids long. The CDR3 DNA reads TGTGCCAGCAGCCCCTACCCAGGGGACAATGAGCAGTTCTTC. This sequence encodes CASSPYPGDNEQFF.

J is TRBJ2-2 and V is TRBV6-6, with 7 bases matching TRBD1. This CDR3 spans 15 amino acids. J gave up 6 bases and V 2 bases, and 6 bases lay outside the gene matches. Looked up from germline, CDR1 is MNHNY and CDR2 is SVGAGI (reference sequence). CDR3 protein: CASSYEIDRAGELFF. For the CDR3, the DNA is TGTGCCAGCAGTTACGAAATTGACAGGGCCGGGGAGCTGTTTTTT.

The chain has TRBV5-1 and TRBJ1-2, with 8 bases matching TRBD1. Germline V gene data show CDR1 as SGHRS and CDR2 as YFSETQ. The V segment lost 4 bases and the J segment 7 bases; nucleotides outside the gene matches: 6. This CDR3 is built from 13 residues. DNA for the CDR3: TGCGCCAGCAGCCAGGACAGGGATTCTGGCTACACCTTC. Translating it yields CASSQDRDSGYTF.

The gene calls are TRBV6-1 and TRBJ2-7; D call uncertain. Trimming stripped 10 bases from V and 0 bases from J, with 13 bases between. The length of the CDR3 is 13 residues. Germline V gives CDR1 MNHNS, CDR2 SASEGT. CDR3 in DNA: TGTGCCACGACCCCGAGGATCTCCTACGAGCAGTACTTC. Its translation is CATTPRISYEQYF.

The rearrangement uses TRBV25-1 and TRBJ1-2; 7 positions match TRBD1. Germline trimming cut 2 bases from V and 4 bases from J; bases unmatched to any gene: 7. The germline V gene encodes CDR1 MGHDK and CDR2 SYGVNS. This CDR3 region has 15 residues. CDR3 coding DNA: TGTGCCAGCAGTGAACATCTTACAGGGGCCTATGGCTACACCTTC. It codes for CASSEHLTGAYGYTF.

The table lists this clone with a count of one. The chain joins TRBV15 to TRBJ1-1; 10 positions agree with TRBD1. The CDR3 extends over 15 amino acids. The V gene's germline CDR1 is LNHNV and CDR2 YYDKDF (reference sequence). The junction had 6 bases not matched to a gene; V was cut back by 3 bases and J by 5 bases. The CDR3: CATSRGGQGWTEAFF. The CDR3 DNA follows: TGTGCCACCAGCAGGGGGGGACAGGGGTGGACTGAAGCTTTCTTT.

The chain is built from TRBV7-2 and TRBJ2-1; 14 bases map to TRBD2. The CDR3 extends over 16 amino acids. Germline-derived CDR1 and CDR2 are SGHTA and FQGNSA. Trimming removed 5 bases from V and 5 bases from J; junction bases left unmatched: 5. The CDR3 loop reads CASSLGLAGVHNEQFF. CDR3 sequence (DNA): TGTGCCAGCAGCCTGGGACTAGCGGGGGTCCACAATGAGCAGTTCTTC.

The gene calls are TRBV5-8 and TRBJ1-4, with D unresolved. The V gene's germline CDR1 is SGHTS and CDR2 YDEGEE. Trimming took 2 bases from V and 5 from J, leaving 13 bases between them. This CDR3 is 15 amino acids long. DNA of the CDR3: TGTGCCAGCAGCTTAAGAACCGGAGGGAATGAAAAACTGTTTTTT. Encoded protein: CASSLRTGGNEKLFF.

The chain employs TRBV5-6 and TRBJ1-2; no reliable D call. The CDR3 runs 12 residues. The V gene's germline CDR1 is SGHDT and CDR2 YYEEEE. Deletions cut 5 bases from V and 8 bases from J, with 13 bases between. CDR3 amino acids: CASRPDGGGYTF. For the CDR3, the DNA is TGTGCCAGCAGGCCGGACGGAGGCGGCTACACCTTC.

This chain connects TRBV18 to TRBJ1-1; the D is unclear. Trimming removed 0 bases at V and 1 base at J, with 6 bases between. From germline, CDR1 is KGHSH and CDR2 LQKENI. The CDR3 loop spans 14 amino acids. The CDR3 DNA sequence: TGTGCCAGCTCACCACCTCCGGGGAACACTGAAGCTTTCTTT. Protein sequence: CASSPPPGNTEAFF. Filled out from reference TRBV18 and TRBJ1-1, the complete variable domain reads NAGVMQNPRHLVRRRGQEARLRCSPMKGHSHVYWYRQLPEEGLKFMVYLQKENIIDESGMPKERFSAEFPKEGPSILRIQQVVRGDSAAYFCASSPPPGNTEAFFGQGTRLTVV.

The chain combines TRBV6-1 with TRBJ2-2; TRBD2 agrees at 7 bases. In germline, CDR1 is MNHNS, CDR2 SASEGT. V was clipped by 8 bases and J by 7 bases; unmatched bases: 7. This CDR3 region has 13 residues. This CDR3 is CASQPGGIGELFF. The CDR3 DNA reads TGTGCCAGCCAACCCGGGGGGATCGGGGAGCTGTTTTTT.

The chain recombines TRBV12-5 with TRBJ2-6; possibly TRBD2 for D (5 bases). This CDR3 has 14 amino acids. Germline assignment: CDR1 LGHNT and CDR2 FRNRAP. Written as DNA, the CDR3 is TGTGGCTGTCGACGGGACTCTGGGGCCAACGTCCTGACTTTC. Its protein is CGCRRDSGANVLTF.

The rearrangement links TRBV18 to TRBJ1-1, with D possibly matching TRBD1 (6 bases). This CDR3 is 15 amino acids long. Trimming took off 3 bases at V and 5 bases at J, with 16 bases between the two ends. Per the germline V gene, CDR1 is KGHSH and CDR2 is LQKENI. CDR3 bases: TGTGCCAGCTCACCCTTGTCAGGGGCGGGTACTGAAGCTTTCTTT. Its translation is CASSPLSGAGTEAFF.

This chain joins TRBV9 and TRBJ2-7; no clear D. There are 13 residues in the CDR3. Germline V CDR1 and CDR2: SGDLS, YYNGEE. Trimming shortened V by 3 bases and J by 0 bases, and 7 bases separated the two germline ends. In DNA, the CDR3 is TGTGCCAGCAGCGGATACAGCTCCTACGAGCAGTACTTC. Protein: CASSGYSSYEQYF.

The chain links TRBV6-1 to TRBJ2-7; 11 bases map to TRBD2. Germline CDR1 is MNHNS and CDR2 is SASEGT. V lost 8 bases, J lost 2 bases, and 5 bases stayed unmatched. The CDR3 is 14 residues long. CDR3 loop: CASGNSGGAYEQYF. CDR3 nucleotides: TGTGCCAGCGGAAATAGCGGGGGGGCCTACGAGCAGTACTTC.

V usage is TRBV2 and J usage is TRBJ1-2, with 9 bases lining up with TRBD1. The CDR3 is 14 amino acids. J lost 4 bases, V lost 10 bases, and 10 bases had no gene match. Germline lookup yields CDR1 SNHLY and CDR2 FYNNEI. CDR3 in amino acids: CATHKDRGGYGYTF. CDR3 DNA sequence: TGTGCCACCCATAAGGACAGGGGAGGCTATGGCTACACCTTC. The full variable domain, completed using reference TRBV2 and TRBJ1-2, is EPEVTQTPSHQVTQMGQEVILRCVPISNHLYFYWYRQILGQKVEFLVSFYNNEISEKSEIFDDQFSVERPDGSNFTLKIRSTKLEDSAMYFCATHKDRGGYGYTFGSGTRLTVV.

The chain employs TRBV19 and TRBJ2-3, with D possibly being TRBD1 (6 bases). This CDR3 contains 16 residues. Germline CDR1 reads LNHDA; CDR2 reads SQIVND (reference sequence). Trimming stripped 6 bases from V and 2 bases from J, with 18 bases between. The CDR3: CASSRQRGSLTDTQYF. The CDR3 coding sequence is TGTGCCAGTAGCCGACAAAGGGGGTCCCTCACAGATACGCAGTATTTT.

The chain employs TRBV4-1 and TRBJ2-5; 9 bases match TRBD2. Germline lookup yields CDR1 MGHRA and CDR2 YSYEKL. The CDR3 spans 16 residues. V was clipped by 1 base and J by 0 bases; unmatched bases: 3. In nucleotides, the CDR3 is TGCGCCAGCAGCCAAGTGCAGCGGGGGGACCAAGAGACCCAGTACTTC. Amino acids: CASSQVQRGDQETQYF.

The chain uses TRBV10-2 and TRBJ2-3; TRBD2 agrees at 9 bases. V lost 8 bases, J lost 3 bases, and 9 bases stayed unmatched. Germline V gene lookup returns CDR1 WSHSY and CDR2 SAAADI. This CDR3 spans 15 amino acids. This CDR3 is CASHQRGAGTDTQYF. DNA of the CDR3: TGCGCCAGCCATCAGCGGGGGGCGGGGACAGATACGCAGTATTTT.

V and J are TRBV4-3 and TRBJ1-2; maybe TRBD1 (6 bases). The CDR3 has 12 residues. Deletions cut 1 base from V and 8 bases from J, with 8 bases between. CDR1 is LGHNA and CDR2 is YSLEER in the germline V gene. CDR3 sequence: CASSQAGVGYTF. The CDR3 bases are TGCGCCAGCAGCCAAGCAGGGGTAGGCTACACCTTC.

The chain is built from TRBV16 and TRBJ2-4, with D perhaps TRBD2 (6 bases). Germline CDR1 and CDR2: KGHSY and FQNENV. The CDR3 runs to 15 residues. Between the trimmed V and J ends, which lost 2 bases and 0 bases, there was a span of 8 bases. The CDR3 region has the DNA TGTGCCAGCAGCCAACCGGGACTAGCCAAAAACATTCAGTACTTC. It is translated as CASSQPGLAKNIQYF.

The chain employs TRBV6-1 and TRBJ1-3; maybe TRBD1 (5 bases). V shed 6 bases and J shed 3 bases, with 12 bases lying between them. CDR1 and CDR2 from the germline V gene are MNHNS and SASEGT. The CDR3 sequence is 14 residues long. The chain's CDR3 is CASRGPGIGNTIYF. CDR3 DNA: TGTGCCAGCAGAGGTCCAGGGATTGGAAACACCATATATTTT.

This sequence joins TRBV18 and TRBJ1-1; 7 positions match TRBD1. Looked up from germline, CDR1 is KGHSH and CDR2 is LQKENI. The CDR3 has 13 amino acids. The J segment lost 3 bases and the V segment lost 4 bases, leaving 2 bases of the junction unmatched. CDR3 sequence reads: CASSLTGDTEAFF. CDR3 DNA: TGTGCCAGCTCACTAACAGGGGACACTGAAGCTTTCTTT.

V usage is TRBV30 and J usage is TRBJ1-5, with TRBD1 identical over 8 bases. Germline-derived CDR1 and CDR2 are GTSNPN and SVGIG (reference sequence). The junction had 2 bases not matched to a gene; V was cut back by 2 bases and J by 5 bases. This CDR3 contains 13 residues. The CDR3 DNA follows: TGTGCCTGGAGTTTGGGACAGGATCAGCCCCAGCATTTT. Protein: CAWSLGQDQPQHF.

This chain joins TRBV5-6 and TRBJ1-3; TRBD1 aligns across 8 bases. CDR1 is SGHDT, CDR2 YYEEEE, per germline. Trimming took 2 bases from V and 4 from J; bases not matched to a gene: 11. This CDR3 spans 17 amino acids. The chain's CDR3 is CASSFLGTGGVGNTIYF. The CDR3, as DNA: TGTGCCAGCAGCTTTTTGGGAACAGGGGGAGTGGGAAACACCATATATTTT. Drawing the rest from reference TRBV5-6 and TRBJ1-3, the complete variable domain is DAGVTQSPTHLIKTRGQQVTLRCSPKSGHDTVSWYQQALGQGPQFIFQYYEEEERQRGNFPDRFSGHQFPNYSSELNVNALLLGDSALYLCASSFLGTGGVGNTIYFGEGSWLTVV.

The chain is built from TRBV7-3 and TRBJ1-1, with 9 nucleotides matching TRBD1. The CDR3 covers 15 residues. V lost 4 bases and J lost 5; bases outside the gene matches: 8. Germline assignment: CDR1 SGHTA and CDR2 FQGTGA. In DNA, the CDR3 is TGTGCCAGCAGCTCCGGGACAGGGCTGAGGACTGAAGCTTTCTTT. This gives the protein CASSSGTGLRTEAFF.

This rearrangement joins TRBV7-3 to TRBJ1-2; 9 nucleotides line up with TRBD1. The germline gives CDR1 SGHTA, CDR2 FQGTGA. V gave up 5 bases and J gave up 8 bases; unmatched junction bases: 6. The CDR3 sequence is 13 residues long. CDR3 DNA: TGTGCCAGCAGCCCCGGGACAGGGCAGGGCTACACCTTC. Translation: CASSPGTGQGYTF.

The chain combines TRBV9 with TRBJ2-2, with TRBD2 matching 8 bases. The CDR3 loop spans 15 amino acids. The ends lost 3 bases at V and 4 bases at J; junction bases unmatched: 5. Per germline, CDR1 SGDLS and CDR2 YYNGEE. The CDR3 protein is CASSAGGAGTGELFF. For the CDR3, the DNA is TGTGCCAGCAGCGCCGGGGGGGCGGGCACCGGGGAGCTGTTTTTT.

The chain combines TRBV5-6 with TRBJ2-5, with 12 bases lining up with TRBD2. The ends lost 6 bases at V and 6 bases at J; junction bases unmatched: 9. From germline, CDR1 is SGHDT and CDR2 YYEEEE. This CDR3 spans 15 amino acids. The CDR3 spells CASTPLAGGTKTQYF. The DNA for the CDR3 is TGTGCCAGCACCCCCCTAGCGGGGGGGACGAAGACCCAGTACTTC.

This clone came up a few times. This chain connects TRBV29-1 to TRBJ1-4; the match to TRBD1 covers 8 bases. The CDR3 extends over 12 amino acids. The trim removed 6 bases at V and 7 bases at J, leaving 4 bases unmatched. Germline CDR1 and CDR2: SQVTM and ANQGSEA. CDR3 amino acids: CSVGQGGEKLFF. Here the CDR3 DNA reads TGCAGCGTAGGACAGGGAGGTGAAAAACTGTTTTTT.